This entry lists 25 T cell receptor beta chains sequenced from one sample in a study of T cell repertoires in cytomegalovirus infection. TCRdb fed the reads into MiXCR, producing one record per CDR3 protein. Of around 740,000 distinct CDR3 sequences in the sample, approximately 34% were seen once. Sequenced sample: PBMCs. The source is a human donor in good health (CMV status not recorded). Some clones in this sample may be carry-over from other donors' samples.

With regard to this clonotype: This may be a read error, as it is one base from a much larger clone. This sequence joins TRBV11-2 and TRBJ2-1; weak D call: TRBD2 (6 bases). This CDR3 contains 20 residues. Germline V gene lookup returns CDR1 SGHAT and CDR2 FQNNGV. This chain's CDR3 is CASSLVPHPSMAGRYKEQFF. The DNA for the CDR3 is TGTGCCAGCAGCTTAGTTCCCCACCCCTCTATGGCGGGAAGGTACAAGGAGCAGTTCTTC.

The table lists this clonotype with many counts. CDR3 nucleotide sequence: TGTGCCAGCCTAACCCGGGGCAGCCGCTCTGGGGCCAACGTCCTGACTTTC. The encoded protein is CASLTRGSRSGANVLTF. This chain uses TRBV7-8 with TRBJ2-6; tentatively, D is TRBD1 or TRBD2 (5 bases each). The CDR3 totals 17 residues. V lost 8 bases to trimming and J lost 0 bases, with 17 bases between them. The germline V gene encodes CDR1 SGHVS and CDR2 FQNEAQ.

V is TRBV25-1 and J is TRBJ2-3; 7 bases fit TRBD2. Germline V CDR1 and CDR2: MGHDK, SYGVNS. V lost 2 bases to trimming and J lost 2 bases; unmatched junction nucleotides: 10. The CDR3 loop spans 17 amino acids. This CDR3 reads CASSERGASGYTDTQYF. CDR3 sequence (DNA): TGTGCCAGCAGTGAACGAGGGGCTAGCGGTTACACAGATACGCAGTATTTT.

The chain employs TRBV28 and TRBJ2-7; D possibly corresponds to TRBD2 (6 bases). The CDR3 is 16 residues long. Germline V lookup: CDR1 MDHEN, CDR2 SYDVKM. V shed 4 bases and J shed 2 bases, with 18 bases lying between them. This CDR3 reads CASSSPAGPSPYEQYF. CDR3 sequence (DNA): TGTGCCAGCAGTTCCCCCGCGGGGCCCTCCCCCTACGAGCAGTACTTC.

This clonotype was detected only a few times. The chain's CDR3 is CASSYRREAGGELFF. In DNA form, the CDR3 reads TGTGCCAGCAGTTACCGCAGGGAGGCGGGCGGGGAGCTGTTTTTT. The chain is built from TRBV6-5 and TRBJ2-2; maybe TRBD2 (6 bases). Germline CDR1 and CDR2: MNHEY and SVGAGI. This CDR3 region has 15 residues. V lost 2 bases and J 7 bases, leaving 14 bases between the germline ends.

This clonotype was detected ten times or more. The rearrangement links TRBV7-2 to TRBJ2-7, with D possibly being TRBD2 (5 bases). This CDR3 has 14 residues. Germline CDR1 and CDR2: SGHTA and FQGNSA. V gave up 4 bases and J gave up 4 bases, with 14 bases separating them. CDR3 nucleotide sequence: TGTGCCAGCAGCTCGCGGACTGAATTTTACGAGCAGTACTTC. It is translated as CASSSRTEFYEQYF.

Within the sample, this clonotype is medium-sized (0.01 to 0.1%). This chain connects TRBV4-1 to TRBJ2-1; 8 bases agree with TRBD1. Germline CDR1 reads MGHRA; CDR2 reads YSYEKL. The CDR3 sequence is 16 residues long. With 1 base clipped from V and 10 bases from J, the junction kept 12 bases outside the gene matches. The DNA of the CDR3 is TGCGCCAGCAGCCAAGTCCAGGACAGGGCCCCGGTGGAGCAGTTCTTC. Residues: CASSQVQDRAPVEQFF.

This clonotype was counted between two and nine times. The rearrangement links TRBV20-1 to TRBJ2-5; D possibly corresponds to TRBD1 (6 bases). There are 13 residues in the CDR3. The germline CDR1 and CDR2 sequences are DFQATT and SNEGSKA (reference sequence). V was pared by 6 bases and J by 7 bases, with 18 bases between. The CDR3 reads CSASLDSSGTQYF. DNA for the CDR3: TGCAGTGCCTCCCTGGACAGTTCAGGGACCCAGTACTTC.

The CDR3 sequence is CASSRGPSLSVEAFF. The CDR3 DNA reads TGCGCCAGCAGCCGGGGTCCGAGTTTATCGGTTGAAGCTTTCTTT. The gene calls are TRBV4-1 and TRBJ1-1; D remains unclear. The CDR3 extends over 15 amino acids. Trimming took 4 bases from V and 7 from J, leaving 19 bases between them. Germline V gives CDR1 MGHRA, CDR2 YSYEKL.

V gene TRBV27 combines with J gene TRBJ2-1, with 8 positions matching TRBD2. The CDR3 totals 15 residues. The germline V gene has CDR1 MNHEY and CDR2 SMNVEV (reference sequence). The ends lost 5 bases at V and 2 bases at J; junction bases unmatched: 5. CDR3 in amino acids: CASSVTSGPYNEQFF. CDR3 in DNA: TGTGCCAGCAGTGTTACTAGCGGCCCCTACAATGAGCAGTTCTTC.

This clonotype was observed a few times. The rearrangement joins TRBV5-1 to TRBJ2-7; 12 bases match TRBD2. With 4 bases clipped from V and 0 bases from J, the junction kept 8 bases outside the gene matches. The CDR3 runs to 17 residues. Germline CDR1 and CDR2: SGHRS and YFSETQ. The CDR3 coding sequence is TGCGCCAGCAGCCCTAGGACTAGCGGGACCAGCTCCTACGAGCAGTACTTC. Protein: CASSPRTSGTSSYEQYF.

Regarding this clonotype: This could be a read error, since a much larger clone is one nucleotide away. The V and J genes are TRBV28 and TRBJ1-1; D gene ambiguous. The CDR3 covers 12 residues. Trimming cost V 8 bases and J 7 bases, with 14 bases left between them. The germline gives CDR1 MDHEN, CDR2 SYDVKM. The CDR3 spells CASANSFSEAFF. The CDR3 DNA is TGTGCCAGCGCAAACTCATTCAGTGAAGCTTTCTTT.

This chain uses TRBV19 with TRBJ1-5; tentative D call: TRBD1 (5 bases). Looked up from germline, CDR1 is LNHDA and CDR2 is SQIVND (reference sequence). The CDR3 spans 20 residues. V lost 1 base to trimming and J lost 0 bases, with 22 bases between them. CDR3 nucleotide sequence: TGTGCCAGTAGTATAGTAGTGGCGGGCAGGGACCCTTATAGCAATCAGCCCCAGCATTTT. Protein sequence: CASSIVVAGRDPYSNQPQHF.

This clonotype was observed at least ten times. V gene TRBV6-1 combines with J gene TRBJ1-3; maybe TRBD1 (6 bases). CDR1 is MNHNS and CDR2 is SASEGT in the germline V gene. V lost 2 bases to trimming and J lost 2 bases, with 10 bases between them. The CDR3 consists of 15 residues. CDR3 coding DNA: TGTGCCAGCAGTGAATTACAGGGTCCTGGAAACACCATATATTTT. Translating gives CASSELQGPGNTIYF.

Regarding this clonotype: A much larger clone lies a single base off, so this may be a read error. The chain recombines TRBV7-2 with TRBJ2-4, with D perhaps TRBD1 (6 bases). The CDR3 contains 15 residues. The V gene's germline CDR1 is SGHTA and CDR2 FQGNSA. Trimming pared 5 bases from V and 9 bases from J, leaving 20 bases between. The CDR3 loop reads CASSPIANRVPIQYF. CDR3 sequence (DNA): TGTGCCAGCAGCCCGATTGCAAACAGGGTCCCCATTCAGTACTTC.

This clonotype was picked up a small number of times. An end of the junction differs from the germline gene, which may be a read error. This chain connects TRBV7-9 to TRBJ1-1; D gene ambiguous. Germline CDR1 reads SEHNR; CDR2 reads FQNEAQ (reference sequence). This CDR3 has 12 amino acids. The CDR3: CASSSSNIEAFF. CDR3 nucleotide sequence: TGTGCCAGCAGCTCCTCGAACATTGAAGCTTTCTTT.

This clonotype was detected many times. The chain employs TRBV7-2 and TRBJ1-5; unclear D gene. Germline V gene lookup returns CDR1 SGHTA and CDR2 FQGNSA. The CDR3 extends over 16 amino acids. V was shortened by 1 base and J by 0 bases, with 10 bases between the two germline ends. For the CDR3, the DNA is TGTGCCAGCAGCTTAGATCAGGTTTATAGCAATCAGCCCCAGCATTTT. It is translated as CASSLDQVYSNQPQHF.

V usage is TRBV7-4 and J usage is TRBJ2-7; D assignment may be TRBD1 or TRBD2 (5 bases each). Trimming took 1 base from V and 3 from J, leaving 13 bases between them. The CDR3 covers 15 residues. Germline loops: CDR1 SGHVT, CDR2 SQSDAQ. The CDR3 region has the DNA TGTGCCAGCAGCTTAGGGGACCTTGGGCACTACGAGCAGTACTTC. Translating it yields CASSLGDLGHYEQYF.

The chain employs TRBV6-6 and TRBJ1-5, with D unclear. The CDR3 is 16 residues long. Trimming took 4 bases from V and 0 from J, leaving 13 bases between them. Germline loops: CDR1 MNHNY, CDR2 SVGAGI (reference sequence). The CDR3 protein is CASSSRTGHSNQPQHF. DNA for the CDR3: TGTGCCAGCAGTTCCCGGACCGGGCATAGCAATCAGCCCCAGCATTTT.

The gene calls are TRBV29-1 and TRBJ2-1; 8 positions agree with TRBD2. J lost 15 bases, V lost 4 bases, and 14 bases had no gene match. Germline CDR1 SQVTM, CDR2 ANQGSEA. This CDR3 contains 13 residues. CDR3 sequence: CSVVSGSGIGGFF. CDR3 bases: TGCAGCGTTGTTTCGGGTAGCGGGATTGGGGGGTTCTTC.

The V and J genes are TRBV6-5 and TRBJ2-6; perhaps TRBD1 as D (6 bases). V lost 2 bases to trimming and J lost 0 bases, with 20 bases between them. Germline loops: CDR1 MNHEY, CDR2 SVGAGI. The CDR3 covers 20 residues. The CDR3 reads CASSYRTRRGTSSGANVLTF. For the CDR3, the DNA is TGTGCCAGCAGTTACCGGACAAGAAGGGGGACCTCCTCTGGGGCCAACGTCCTGACTTTC.

There are a few counts of this clonotype. The chain recombines TRBV9 with TRBJ2-3; TRBD1 or TRBD2 may be the D gene (6 bases each). V dropped 3 bases and J dropped 3 bases, with 20 bases sitting between them. Germline values: CDR1 SGDLS, CDR2 YYNGEE. CDR3 size: 17 residues. The CDR3 protein is CASSAEGGLLGTDTQYF. For the CDR3, the DNA is TGTGCCAGCAGCGCCGAAGGGGGGCTGCTTGGGACAGATACGCAGTATTTT.

V gene TRBV24-1 combines with J gene TRBJ2-1, with D perhaps matching TRBD1 (5 bases). The CDR3 is 13 residues long. V was cut by 10 bases and J by 1 base, with 10 bases left in between. Germline CDR1 KGHDR, CDR2 SFDVKD. The CDR3 loop is CATQGKSYNEQFF. The CDR3 region has the DNA TGTGCCACGCAGGGCAAATCCTACAATGAGCAGTTCTTC.

This clonotype has only a few counts. The chain carries TRBV3-1 and TRBJ1-2; the D is unclear. V was pared by 2 bases and J by 4 bases, with 8 bases between. Germline V gives CDR1 LGHDT, CDR2 YNNKEL (reference sequence). CDR3 size: 13 residues. The CDR3 DNA is TGTGCCAGCAGCCAACCACCTGTCTATGGCTACACCTTC. It yields the protein CASSQPPVYGYTF.

The V call is TRBV12-3 or TRBV12-4, the J call TRBJ1-3, with D unresolved. The CDR3 has 15 amino acids. V lost 6 bases and J lost 4, with 16 bases in between. The CDR3 DNA sequence: TGTGCCAGCAGCCCTAGGGTAGGGATCGGAAACACCATATATTTT. It is translated as CASSPRVGIGNTIYF.